A single TCR beta chain is shown here with its context. Its antigen is unidentified. This was a survey-level run. Some clones are missing from TCRdb's copy, which holds only in-frame ones; the method was immunoSEQ multiplex PCR. The data contain 30,000 or so clones, around 81% of them singletons. The source of the sample is a study of STAT5B mutations in CD4+ large granular lymphocyte leukemia. The germline V gene encodes CDR1 MNHNS and CDR2 SASEGT. This CDR3 contains 14 residues. Trimming removed 2 bases from V and 4 bases from J, with 9 bases in between. General study results and limits: No patients shared main leukemic clonotypes, though about 26% appeared at low frequency elsewhere.

Healthy controls were blood donor buffy coats. The chain employs TRBV6-1 and TRBJ1-5; D might be TRBD1 (5 bases). The sequence was collected from a human donor in good health. Sequencing used CD4+ T cells from blood buffy coats. DNA of the CDR3: TGTGCCAGCAGTGAACTGTCAGGGAATCAGCCCCAGCATTTT. This codes for CASSELSGNQPQHF.